The 14 T cell receptor beta chains reported below all come from one sample, sequenced in a study of Graves' ophthalmopathy and Graves' hyperthyroidism. The TCR beta CDR3 regions underwent amplification from RNA transcripts. The first-round RT-PCR employed HTBI primers together with the Qiagen OneStep RT-PCR kit. A multiplex PCR was then performed as the second round. MiXCR, applied by TCRdb to the multiplex PCR reads, yields one record per CDR3 protein. The sample lists about 370,000 distinct CDR3 sequences; about a sixth were seen once. Sequencing was done on a sample of peripheral blood. The receptors derive from an adult woman with stable Graves' hyperthyroidism.

This clonotype was detected ten times or more. CDR3 sequence reads: CSAYLTSQETQYF. For the CDR3, the DNA is TGCAGCGCCTACCTGACTAGCCAAGAGACCCAGTACTTC. The chain uses TRBV29-1 and TRBJ2-5, with D tentatively TRBD2 (6 bases). Trimming took 7 bases from V and 1 from J, leaving 13 bases between them. CDR1 SQVTM and CDR2 ANQGSEA come from the germline V gene. The CDR3 is made up of 13 amino acids.

This clonotype showed up many times. The CDR3, as DNA: TGTGCCAGCAGCAAATTAGGGGTTGTTTACGAGCAGTACTTC. Protein sequence: CASSKLGVVYEQYF. The chain links TRBV28 to TRBJ2-7; tentatively, D is TRBD1 (5 bases). This CDR3 is built from 14 residues. V was pared by 6 bases and J by 4 bases, with 16 bases between. The V gene's germline CDR1 is MDHEN and CDR2 SYDVKM.

Only a few counts were recorded for this clonotype. The rearrangement uses TRBV27 and TRBJ2-7; a weak D match, TRBD1 (5 bases). The germline CDR1 and CDR2 sequences are MNHEY and SMNVEV (reference sequence). The V end was cut by 3 bases, the J end by 2 bases, with 8 bases between. The CDR3 has 13 amino acids. The CDR3 spells CASSFREPYEQYF. The CDR3 DNA reads TGTGCCAGCAGTTTCAGGGAACCCTACGAGCAGTACTTC.

In this sample, this clonotype turned up many times. The chain joins TRBV12-3 or TRBV12-4 to TRBJ1-2; tentative D call: TRBD1 (5 bases). CDR3 length: 13 residues. With 4 bases removed from V and 8 bases from J, the gap between germline ends came to 14 bases. The CDR3, as DNA: TGTGCCAGCAGTTCCCGGGGGTTCTACGGCTACACCTTC. As protein: CASSSRGFYGYTF.

Ten or more counts support this clonotype. A much larger clone is a single base away; this may be a read error. The CDR3 carries no conserved terminal phenylalanine or tryptophan, so it likely arises from a read error. V and J are TRBV6-2 or TRBV6-3 and TRBJ1-5, with D perhaps TRBD1 (6 bases). CDR1 is MNHEY, CDR2 SVGEGT, per germline. The ends were cut back, 7 bases at V and 2 bases at J, with 15 bases in the middle. This CDR3 has 15 residues. CDR3 region: CASTNGRGGNQPQHS. As DNA, the CDR3 is TGTGCCAGCACTAATGGCAGGGGCGGCAATCAGCCCCAGCATTCT.

V usage is TRBV6-1 and J usage is TRBJ1-5; D unclear. Germline values: CDR1 MNHNS, CDR2 SASEGT. CDR3 length equals 14 residues. V lost 8 bases to trimming and J lost 0 bases, with 11 bases between them. The CDR3 reads CASATRHSNQPQHF. CDR3 DNA sequence: TGTGCCAGCGCGACAAGGCATAGCAATCAGCCCCAGCATTTT.

This clonotype has ten or more counts. This chain joins TRBV27 and TRBJ2-5; D perhaps matches TRBD2 (6 bases). V was trimmed by 6 bases and J by 3 bases, leaving 14 bases between them. From germline, CDR1 is MNHEY and CDR2 SMNVEV (reference sequence). The CDR3 extends over 14 amino acids. The CDR3 spells CASSRLGEEETQYF. DNA for the CDR3: TGTGCCAGCAGCCGGCTGGGGGAGGAAGAGACCCAGTACTTC.

This clonotype was counted ten times or more. The chain recombines TRBV30 with TRBJ1-1; the D is unclear. The CDR3 runs 12 residues. Germline V gene data show CDR1 as GTSNPN and CDR2 as SVGIG (reference sequence). V gave up 0 bases and J gave up 6 bases, with 8 bases separating them. In DNA form, the CDR3 reads TGTGCCTGGAGTGTGGTTTCCTCTGAAGCTTTCTTT. Translation: CAWSVVSSEAFF.

At least ten counts were recorded for this clonotype. The J gene is TRBJ1-2, the V gene TRBV11-2, with D unclear. V gave up 5 bases and J gave up 5 bases, with 6 bases separating them. CDR1 is SGHAT, CDR2 FQNNGV, per germline. There are 11 residues in the CDR3. The CDR3 nucleotides read TGTGCCAGCAGCGCCGCTTATGGCTACACCTTC. Translating gives CASSAAYGYTF.

This chain links TRBV6-1 with TRBJ2-5, with 13 bases identical to TRBD2. The CDR3 contains 15 residues. V shed 5 bases and J 4 bases; nucleotides not matched to a gene: 4. The germline gives CDR1 MNHNS, CDR2 SASEGT. The CDR3 spells CASSPTSGRRETQYF. The CDR3 DNA is TGTGCCAGCAGTCCGACTAGCGGGAGGAGAGAGACCCAGTACTTC.

There are many counts of this clonotype. The V call is TRBV6-2 or TRBV6-3, the J call TRBJ1-1; D may be TRBD1 (5 bases). This CDR3 is 14 amino acids long. Germline assignment: CDR1 MNHEY and CDR2 SVGEGT. Trimming left V 2 bases short and J 2 bases short, with 9 bases between. Here the CDR3 DNA reads TGTGCCAGCAGTTACGTGACAGTCAACACTGAAGCTTTCTTT. This gives the protein CASSYVTVNTEAFF.

In its sample, this clonotype was seen many times. This chain links TRBV29-1 with TRBJ2-7; D remains unclear. V lost 4 bases, J lost 3 bases, and 16 bases lay in between. The germline gives CDR1 SQVTM, CDR2 ANQGSEA. The CDR3 totals 14 residues. The CDR3 sequence: CSVVFRVPDYEQYF. The CDR3 DNA reads as TGCAGCGTTGTATTCCGGGTCCCGGACTACGAGCAGTACTTC.

This clonotype came up many times. The V and J genes are TRBV6-2 or TRBV6-3 and TRBJ2-4; tentative D call: TRBD1 (6 bases). CDR1 is MNHEY and CDR2 is SVGEGT in the germline V gene. The CDR3 is made up of 15 amino acids. Trimming removed 6 bases at V and 6 bases at J, with 18 bases between. CDR3 nucleotide sequence: TGTGCCAGCAGGGATATTAAGACAGGACCAAACATTCAGTACTTC. This codes for CASRDIKTGPNIQYF.

This clonotype was observed a handful of times. The rearrangement joins TRBV2 to TRBJ2-3; 11 bases match TRBD2. This CDR3 is 16 amino acids long. Trimming took 6 bases from V and 4 from J; bases not matched to a gene: 9. The germline V gene has CDR1 SNHLY and CDR2 FYNNEI. DNA for the CDR3: TGTGCCAGCAGCCCCACTAGCGGGAGTGGTGCAGATACGCAGTATTTT. Encoded protein: CASSPTSGSGADTQYF.